The 4 T cell receptor beta chains listed next were all sequenced from one sample in a study of blood T cell repertoires in COVID-19. This table comes from immunoSEQ multiplex PCR, and its TCRdb copy is limited to in-frame clones, with some not included. The sample has around 220,000 clones, under 95% seen once. The sequenced sample was PBMCs or T cells enriched from blood (not recorded which). These receptors were collected from a young woman who had recovered from COVID-19.

The DNA for the CDR3 is TGTGCCATCGGAACAGGGGGGAGCTCCTACAATGAGCAGTTCTTC. It is translated as CAIGTGGSSYNEQFF. This chain uses TRBV10-3 with TRBJ2-1; 8 bases fit TRBD1. Germline CDR1 is ENHRY and CDR2 is SYGVKD. Trimming took 8 bases from V and 0 from J; bases not matched to a gene: 6. This CDR3 is built from 15 residues.

This chain connects TRBV3-1 (or the pseudogene TRBV3-2) to TRBJ1-6; the D gene is possibly TRBD1 (6 bases). In germline, CDR1 is LGHDT, CDR2 YNNKEL (reference sequence). Trimming stripped 5 bases from V and 5 bases from J, with 16 bases between. The CDR3 consists of 16 residues. CDR3 sequence reads: CASSWKGRGDNSPLHF. In DNA, the CDR3 is TGTGCCAGCAGCTGGAAAGGCAGGGGAGATAATTCACCCCTCCACTTT.

The chain combines TRBV28 with TRBJ2-7, with 8 bases fitting TRBD2. The CDR3 totals 14 residues. CDR1 MDHEN and CDR2 SYDVKM come from the germline V gene. Unmatched junction bases numbered 9, after V lost 9 bases and J lost 2 bases. CDR3 sequence (DNA): TGTGCCAGTAAAAGCGGGAGTTTAACCTACGAGCAGTACTTC. Protein product: CASKSGSLTYEQYF.

This rearrangement joins TRBV2 to TRBJ1-1; TRBD1 agrees at 8 bases. V shed 6 bases, J shed 2 bases, and the junction held 8 bases outside the gene matches. CDR1 and CDR2 (germline): SNHLY, FYNNEI. CDR3 length: 15 residues. The CDR3 protein is CASRDREGSNTEAFF. The CDR3 DNA reads as TGTGCCAGCAGGGACAGGGAAGGTAGTAACACTGAAGCTTTCTTT.